This T cell receptor beta chain was documented in a study of post-analysis software for immune sequencing data. Germline CDR1 is SGHTA and CDR2 is FQGTGA. The CDR3 covers 20 residues. J gave up 0 bases and V 6 bases, and 17 bases lay outside the gene matches. Study-level points and caveats: Controls had significantly higher normalized Chao1 diversity than multiple sclerosis patients. Among a few TRBV segments more frequent in patients than controls were TRBV5-6, TRBV5-1 and TRBV20-1.

Prepared TCR beta cDNA libraries contained unique molecular identifiers. Approximately 0.5 million cDNA molecules were recovered from an input of about 1 to 10 million T cells. MiXCR was run by TCRdb on the PCR reads, yielding one entry per CDR3 protein. The sample carries 700,000 to 900,000 distinct CDR3 sequences, under 60% recorded once. This clonotype was seen only a few times. Antigen specificity is unknown. The chain has TRBV7-3 and TRBJ2-3; 11 bases are shared with TRBD2. The specimen was blood. The sequence derives from a girl aged 5-17 years with multiple sclerosis. The CDR3 loop reads CASSTRGGLAGVLSTDTQYF. DNA for the CDR3: TGTGCCAGCAGTACACGAGGCGGACTAGCGGGCGTACTTAGCACAGATACGCAGTATTTT.